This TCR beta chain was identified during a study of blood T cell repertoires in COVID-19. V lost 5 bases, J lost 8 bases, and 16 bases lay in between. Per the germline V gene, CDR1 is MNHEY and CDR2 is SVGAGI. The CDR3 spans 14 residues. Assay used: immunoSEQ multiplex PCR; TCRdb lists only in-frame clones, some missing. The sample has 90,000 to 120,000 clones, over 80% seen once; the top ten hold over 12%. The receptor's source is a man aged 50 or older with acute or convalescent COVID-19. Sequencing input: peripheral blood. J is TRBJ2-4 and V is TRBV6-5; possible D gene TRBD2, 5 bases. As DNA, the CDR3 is TGTGCCAGCAGTCCTGGACTCACATGGGACATTCAGTACTTC. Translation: CASSPGLTWDIQYF.